This T cell receptor (beta chain) was sequenced during a study of T cell responses to AZD1222 COVID-19 vaccine (dated by TCRdb to about 2021). Regarding the study in general: TCR sequencing was performed for 230 to 250 trial participants, of whom around 210 were given two doses of AZD1222 and around 25 were given two doses of MenACWY control vaccine. Enrollment into the trials was organized by age into subgroups of 18-55, 56-69 and 70-plus years, and those subgroups contained approximately 160, 26 and 62 TCR-sequenced participants, respectively. What the authors observed across the whole study: Because no samples from the day 14 peak response were available, repertoires could be characterized only after the peak T cell response. A significant rise in spike-specific TCR breadth and depth was observed after two AZD1222 doses relative to day 0 and relative to MenACWY recipients. The 56-69-year group was small, and its depth increase did not reach significance, likely because of low power. Conclusions about previously exposed vaccinees are limited because only 5 or 6 AZD1222 recipients were SARS-CoV-2 seropositive at baseline. Vaccine-associated CD4 TCRs spanned the whole spike protein, with dominant responses in regions 160-218 and 743-854. Participants were mostly white British and included more females than males, and it was suggested by the authors that clonal diversity may have been underestimated. Epitopes outside the regions mutated in the B.1.351 and B.1.1.7 variants were reportedly recognized by nearly half of the unique spike-specific TCRs.

The germline V gene provides CDR1 MDHEN and CDR2 SYDVKM. Reading from cysteine to phenylalanine, the CDR3 counts 12 amino acids. The read is trimmed to its CDR3 DNA, 36 bases read in frame from base 1. V is reduced by 5 bases and J by 8 bases, leaving a spacing of 10 bases between them. A word on this clone: Its specific antigen is unknown. No per-base quality is available; no much larger clone lies one base away.

The time point label, as the study defines it: about 28 days (+/-7) after the second vaccine dose. AZD1222 recipients whose second dose came at about 4 weeks and those whose second dose came at about 12 weeks were combined into one group, since spike-specific TCR depth and breadth did not differ between the two schedules. Vaccinee samples were obtained from the UK trials COV001 and COV002, which included a single-blind randomized controlled phase 2/3 trial of AZD1222 (ChAdOx1 nCoV-19) in healthy adults. For TCRbeta chain sequencing, PBMC samples from trial participants were taken at day 0 and at day 28 after the second dose. The CDR3 regions of human TCRbeta chains were subjected to immunosequencing. On the study's bioinformatics: TCRs in the repertoires were matched against a reference library of SARS-CoV-2-specific TCRs that had been generated with the MIRA antigen-specificity platform. Breadth was defined as the fraction of unique TCRs that were SARS-CoV-2-associated, and depth was defined as the fraction of total T cells that were SARS-CoV-2-associated. Using the MIRA data, each spike-specific TCR was mapped to the spike region that the TCR reacts to and placed in a CD4 or CD8 class. Log10-transformed breadth and depth values were compared by one-way ANOVA with Sidak's multiple comparisons tests. The clones in this table, taken by TCRdb from immuneACCESS, are in-frame only. Not every clone is retained; where verified, under half of the shortfall comes from an unresolved V gene, and the cause of the rest is unknown. Clonal size and the V and J genes are those of that table, whereas D and trimming came from the DNA. In all, the sample holds some 200,000 clones, and 90% to 95% of those were seen once. The ten largest clones represent under 4% of the sample.

The sequence came from an adult who received the AZD1222 COVID-19 vaccine. The rearrangement combines TRBV28 with TRBJ1-5; no D segment can be confidently identified. Source: peripheral blood, taken 28 days after the second AZD1222 dose. The nucleotide sequence reads as follows: TGTGCCAGCAGTGAGGGCCGGGAGCCCCAGCATTTT. It specifies CASSEGREPQHF.